This passage covers 26 T cell receptor beta chains from one sample sequenced in a study of blood T cells in healthy people across ages. The authors ran a second PCR of 7 to 11 cycles using a sample-barcoded 5' primer and a J-beta primer mix. MiXCR was run by TCRdb on the 5' RACE reads, yielding one entry per CDR3 protein. The profile shows about 1.4 million distinct CDR3 sequences, approximately 59% of them singletons. The sample was blood. All receptors come from a man in his late teens or twenties in good health.

The chain links TRBV6-1 to TRBJ2-6; D remains unclear. V gave up 4 bases and J gave up 4 bases, with 11 bases separating them. This CDR3 region has 15 residues. The germline CDR1 and CDR2 sequences are MNHNS and SASEGT. The CDR3 sequence: CASSAELEGANVLTF. As DNA, the CDR3 is TGTGCCAGCAGTGCCGAACTGGAAGGGGCCAACGTCCTGACTTTC.

The V gene is TRBV29-1, the J gene TRBJ2-2, with 10 bases identical to TRBD2. Germline V gene lookup returns CDR1 SQVTM and CDR2 ANQGSEA. Losses at the gene ends were 5 bases for V and 2 bases for J; bases not matched to a gene: 5. The CDR3 is 15 amino acids. CDR3 protein: CSVSLAGLNTGELFF. The CDR3 nucleotides read TGCAGCGTTTCACTAGCGGGGCTTAACACCGGGGAGCTGTTTTTT.

This chain connects TRBV20-1 to TRBJ2-4; D remains ambiguous. The CDR3 is 13 residues long. V lost 6 bases to trimming and J lost 13 bases, with 22 bases between them. Germline V gene data show CDR1 as DFQATT and CDR2 as SNEGSKA (reference sequence). CDR3 nucleotide sequence: TGCAGTGCAGAGATAGCCCTCGACAATGAGCAGTACTTC. This codes for CSAEIALDNEQYF.

This chain connects TRBV6-5 to TRBJ2-5, with 11 bases identical to TRBD1. The CDR3 runs to 18 residues. Germline-derived CDR1 and CDR2 are MNHEY and SVGAGI. V was pared by 2 bases and J by 11 bases, with 19 bases of the junction left unmatched. The CDR3 reads CASSYGTGGSLSSYEQYF. The CDR3 region has the DNA TGTGCCAGCAGTTACGGGACAGGGGGGTCGCTGAGCTCCTACGAACAGTACTTC.

The chain is built from TRBV27 and TRBJ2-7; 10 bases fit TRBD1. V lost 4 bases to trimming and J lost 2 bases; unmatched junction nucleotides: 8. The CDR3 has 16 residues. Germline V gives CDR1 MNHEY, CDR2 SMNVEV (reference sequence). CDR3 coding DNA: TGTGCCAGCAGTTCTATTGGGGACAGGGGACCCTACGAGCAGTACTTC. Protein product: CASSSIGDRGPYEQYF.

This clonotype was detected only a few times. Relative to the germline gene, one junction end is altered; a read error may explain this. The chain uses TRBV6-2 or TRBV6-3 and TRBJ2-6, with D tentatively TRBD2 (6 bases). The length of the CDR3 is 17 residues. CDR1 and CDR2 (germline): MNHEY, SVGEGT. CDR3 region: CASSFSGGGSGANVLTF. The CDR3 DNA reads TGTGCCAGCAGTTTTAGTGGTGGAGGGTCTGGGGCCAACGTCCTGACTTTT.

This clonotype was seen a single time. The chain joins TRBV11-2 to TRBJ2-1; TRBD2 aligns across 8 bases. CDR1 and CDR2 from the germline V gene are SGHAT and FQNNGV. This CDR3 region has 17 residues. The V gene end was trimmed by 8 bases and the J gene end by 1 base; junction bases not matched to a gene: 13. CDR3 amino acids: CASGYRGGVSSYNEQFF. CDR3 nucleotide sequence: TGTGCCAGCGGCTATCGGGGGGGCGTTTCGTCCTACAATGAGCAGTTCTTC.

The rearrangement joins TRBV6-1 to TRBJ2-3, with 14 bases identical to TRBD2. The CDR3 extends over 19 amino acids. With 6 bases clipped from V and 3 bases from J, the junction kept 14 bases outside the gene matches. The germline V gene encodes CDR1 MNHNS and CDR2 SASEGT. CDR3 sequence reads: CASRKTGTSGRLSTDTQYF. The CDR3 nucleotides read TGTGCCAGCAGGAAAACCGGGACTAGCGGGAGATTATCGACAGATACGCAGTATTTT.

This clonotype was counted only a few times. The chain uses TRBV20-1 and TRBJ2-7; D remains ambiguous. V dropped 3 bases and J dropped 0 bases, with 12 bases sitting between them. Germline V gene sequence: CDR1 DFQATT, CDR2 SNEGSKA (reference sequence). This CDR3 spans 14 amino acids. The CDR3 reads CSASLEQFSYEQYF. The CDR3 DNA reads as TGCAGTGCTAGCCTAGAACAGTTCTCCTACGAGCAGTACTTC.

This clonotype was counted only a few times. CDR3 loop: CASNARGSGWYEQYF. The CDR3 bases are TGCGCCAGCAACGCTCGGGGGAGTGGGTGGTACGAGCAGTACTTC. The genes are TRBV10-2 and TRBJ2-7; maybe TRBD2 (6 bases). This CDR3 comprises 15 residues. Germline assignment: CDR1 WSHSY and CDR2 SAAADI. V lost 7 bases, J lost 4 bases, and 20 bases lay in between.

This clonotype appeared a few times. The chain is built from TRBV25-1 and TRBJ1-4; TRBD1 matches at 9 bases. The germline V gene encodes CDR1 MGHDK and CDR2 SYGVNS. Unmatched junction bases numbered 10, after V lost 7 bases and J lost 7 bases. The CDR3 covers 15 residues. The CDR3 region has the DNA TGTGCCAGCACAGGAACAGGGGGCAGTGTTGAAAAACTGTTTTTT. Protein: CASTGTGGSVEKLFF.

This clonotype was detected only a few times. V gene TRBV27 combines with J gene TRBJ2-7; D not certain. The V end was cut by 5 bases, the J end by 4 bases, with 12 bases between. The germline V gene encodes CDR1 MNHEY and CDR2 SMNVEV (reference sequence). The CDR3 contains 13 residues. The chain's CDR3 is CASSTASGYEQYF. CDR3 DNA: TGTGCCAGCAGTACCGCCTCTGGGTACGAGCAGTACTTC.

This clonotype came up a few times. The gene calls are TRBV6-5 and TRBJ2-3; TRBD2 is a possible D gene (5 bases). V was pared by 5 bases and J by 9 bases, with 12 bases between. The CDR3 has 12 residues. The germline V gene encodes CDR1 MNHEY and CDR2 SVGAGI. The CDR3: CASSPGTLTQYF. For the CDR3, the DNA is TGTGCCAGCAGTCCGGGAACTTTAACGCAGTATTTT.

In its sample, this clonotype was seen a few times. This chain uses TRBV3-1 with TRBJ1-5; D gene uncertain. CDR3 length equals 15 residues. Trimming left V 2 bases short and J 0 bases short, with 8 bases between. Germline values: CDR1 LGHDT, CDR2 YNNKEL (reference sequence). The CDR3 nucleotides are TGTGCCAGCAGCCAATCGACCTATAGCAATCAGCCCCAGCATTTT. It codes for CASSQSTYSNQPQHF.

This clonotype was seen a few times. The CDR3 region is CASSLNLGRNSPLHF. The CDR3 DNA sequence: TGTGCCAGCAGCTTAAATCTGGGGCGGAATTCACCCCTCCACTTT. The chain recombines TRBV7-9 with TRBJ1-6; D perhaps matches TRBD1 (5 bases). This CDR3 has 15 amino acids. V was trimmed by 2 bases and J by 7 bases, leaving 12 bases between them. Germline CDR1 reads SEHNR; CDR2 reads FQNEAQ (reference sequence).

In DNA form, the CDR3 reads TGTGCCAGCAGTCTCGGACAGGCGTCACCCCTCCACTTT. Translation gives CASSLGQASPLHF. The rearrangement links TRBV12-3 or TRBV12-4 to TRBJ1-6, with 7 bases lining up with TRBD1. CDR3 size: 13 residues. J gave up 10 bases and V 5 bases, and 5 bases lay outside the gene matches.

This clonotype was found a few times. The chain combines TRBV21-1 with TRBJ2-1. TRBV21-1 has pseudogene status. CDR3 size: 15 residues. The CDR3 coding sequence is TGTGCCAGCAGCAAAGCGCGCAAAGACTACAATGAGCAGTTCTTC. This translates into CASSKARKDYNEQFF.

This clonotype was observed at least ten times. The rearrangement joins TRBV20-1 to TRBJ1-6; tentatively, D is TRBD1 (6 bases). The CDR3 loop spans 14 amino acids. CDR1 is DFQATT and CDR2 is SNEGSKA in the germline V gene (reference sequence). The V end lost 5 bases, the J end lost 9 bases, and 17 bases lay between the germline ends. As DNA, the CDR3 is TGCAGTGCTCAAAGACCGGGACAATTTTCACCCCTCCACTTT. Its translation is CSAQRPGQFSPLHF.

This clonotype was recorded only once. The V call is TRBV20-1, the J call TRBJ2-3; 9 nucleotides agree with TRBD2. The CDR3 is 16 residues long. Germline V CDR1 and CDR2: DFQATT, SNEGSKA (reference sequence). The ends lost 3 bases at V and 0 bases at J; junction bases unmatched: 7. CDR3 in amino acids: CSASEALAGSTDTQYF. The CDR3 DNA is TGCAGTGCTAGCGAGGCGCTAGCGGGAAGCACAGATACGCAGTATTTT.

A few counts support this clonotype. The chain recombines TRBV10-3 with TRBJ2-1, with no clear D. The CDR3 sequence is 12 residues long. CDR1 ENHRY and CDR2 SYGVKD come from the germline V gene. V lost 3 bases, J lost 8 bases, and 8 bases lay in between. CDR3 bases: TGTGCCATCAGTGATCAAGACTATGAGCAGTTCTTC. Translating it yields CAISDQDYEQFF.

The chain has TRBV20-1 and TRBJ2-4; TRBD1 is a possible D gene (6 bases). TRBJ2-7 explains the end of the DNA better; the J call may be wrong. CDR1 is DFQATT and CDR2 is SNEGSKA in the germline V gene (reference sequence). The CDR3 spans 14 residues. The CDR3 DNA follows: TGCAGTGCTAGAGATAGTCGTAGGGGGAGCGAGCAGTACTTC. Protein product: CSARDSRRGSEQYF.

The gene calls are TRBV20-1 and TRBJ2-6; 7 bases map to TRBD2. Losses at the gene ends were 0 bases for V and 2 bases for J; bases not matched to a gene: 4. Germline CDR1 reads DFQATT; CDR2 reads SNEGSKA (reference sequence). This CDR3 contains 16 residues. CDR3 coding DNA: TGCAGTGCTAGAGAGCGGGGGAGGACTGGGGCCAACGTCCTGACTTTC. Translation gives CSARERGRTGANVLTF.

The chain combines TRBV5-1 with TRBJ2-5; the match to TRBD1 covers 7 bases. The DNA end is a closer match to TRBJ2-7, so the J assignment may be wrong. Germline values: CDR1 SGHRS, CDR2 YFSETQ. The CDR3 has 14 amino acids. This chain's CDR3 is CASSLQDRTSEQYF. The CDR3 region has the DNA TGCGCCAGCAGCTTACAGGACAGGACCTCCGAGCAGTACTTC.

On this clonotype: Sequence at one end of the junction differs from germline and may be a read error. The chain links TRBV6-1 to TRBJ2-2, with a tentative D call TRBD2 (5 bases). From germline, CDR1 is MNHNS and CDR2 SASEGT. The CDR3 consists of 12 residues. DNA of the CDR3: TGCCAAAGTCGGGAAGGTGCCGGGGAGCTGTTTTTT. It specifies CQSREGAGELFF.

The rearrangement links TRBV20-1 to TRBJ2-1; D is possibly TRBD1 (5 bases). CDR1 and CDR2 (germline): DFQATT, SNEGSKA (reference sequence). V was pared by 7 bases and J by 2 bases, with 12 bases between. The CDR3 totals 13 residues. CDR3 DNA: TGCAGTGGGGGCGCCGGGCCCTACAATGAGCAGTTCTTC. Its translation: CSGGAGPYNEQFF.

A remark on this clonotype: This may stem from a read error, because a much larger clone lies one nucleotide away. The J gene is TRBJ2-1, the V gene TRBV12-5, with D possibly TRBD2 on 5 matching bases. Germline V gene lookup returns CDR1 LGHNT and CDR2 FRNRAP. The CDR3 covers 14 residues. Trimming left V 5 bases short and J 13 bases short, with 21 bases between. CDR3 in DNA: TGTGCTAGTGGTGCTAGTGGTCTCGGGGAGACCCAGTTCTTC. It translates to CASGASGLGETQFF.